The 20 T cell receptor beta chains below were found in one sample sequenced in a study of shared clonotypes between healthy human individuals (dated by TCRdb to the early 2020s). Library method: the immunoSEQ multiplex PCR assay. The source is immuneACCESS, and TCRdb retained only in-frame sequences with V and J called. Part of the clones is not carried over; for the studies checked, unresolved V genes explain less than half of this, and the remainder is unexplained. The sample contains 2 million to 3 million clones, 90% to 95% of them found a single time. 0.36% of the sample is in the top ten clones. Sequencing was performed on naive CD4+ T cells from PBMCs. The label giving this sample's cell subset or site can be read as: CD45RA+ positively selected. The receptor source for this set is a man between 18 and 35 years old in good health. Some clones in this sample may be carry-over from other donors' samples.

The V gene is TRBV5-1, the J gene TRBJ2-3; D gene ambiguous. The CDR3 covers 15 residues. V was clipped by 4 bases and J by 0 bases, with 12 bases between them. CDR1 and CDR2 from the germline V gene are SGHRS and YFSETQ. The CDR3 is CASSEQAASTDTQYF. The CDR3 nucleotides are TGCGCCAGCAGCGAACAAGCAGCTAGCACAGATACGCAGTATTTT.

V gene TRBV28 combines with J gene TRBJ1-1, with 7 bases identical to TRBD1. CDR3 size: 14 residues. V dropped 5 bases and J dropped 7; count of bases not matched to a gene: 10. CDR1 is MDHEN, CDR2 SYDVKM, per germline. In nucleotides, the CDR3 is TGTGCCAGCAGTCCTCAGGGGGGGGCTGATGAAGCTTTCTTT. This encodes CASSPQGGADEAFF.

This rearrangement joins TRBV4-3 to TRBJ1-3, with 8 bases identical to TRBD1. Germline V CDR1 and CDR2: LGHNA, YSLEER. V lost 4 bases to trimming and J lost 4 bases; unmatched junction nucleotides: 9. The CDR3 is 16 amino acids. The CDR3, as DNA: TGCGCCAGCAGCCGGGCCGTCCGGGACAGGGGAAACACCATATATTTT. Protein product: CASSRAVRDRGNTIYF.

CDR3 sequence reads: CASSRAGSPYEQYF. The CDR3 coding sequence is TGCGCCAGCAGCCGTGCGGGGAGTCCCTACGAGCAGTACTTC. V usage is TRBV4-1 and J usage is TRBJ2-7, with D perhaps matching TRBD2 (6 bases). The germline V gene encodes CDR1 MGHRA and CDR2 YSYEKL. V shed 4 bases and J shed 2 bases, with 12 bases lying between them. The CDR3 spans 14 residues.

The chain combines TRBV19 with TRBJ2-5; no reliable D call. CDR1 and CDR2 from the germline V gene are LNHDA and SQIVND (reference sequence). CDR3 size: 13 residues. Trimming cost V 5 bases and J 1 base, with 8 bases left between them. CDR3 protein: CASSGLPQETQYF. The DNA for the CDR3 is TGTGCCAGTAGTGGGCTACCCCAAGAGACCCAGTACTTC.

The chain is built from TRBV28 and TRBJ2-7; 10 bases fit TRBD2. J lost 2 bases, V lost 4 bases, and 8 bases had no gene match. The CDR3 sequence is 16 residues long. Germline assignment: CDR1 MDHEN and CDR2 SYDVKM. CDR3 coding DNA: TGTGCCAGCAGTTACCCAGCGGGAGGGATGACCTACGAGCAGTACTTC. Translation gives CASSYPAGGMTYEQYF. Filled out from reference TRBV28 and TRBJ2-7, the complete variable domain reads DVKVTQSSRYLVKRTGEKVFLECVQDMDHENMFWYRQDPGLGLRLIYFSYDVKMKEKGDIPEGYSVSREKKERFSLILESASTNQTSMYLCASSYPAGGMTYEQYFGPGTRLTVT.

The rearrangement links TRBV11-2 to TRBJ2-1; TRBD2 matches at 14 bases. Germline V lookup: CDR1 SGHAT, CDR2 FQNNGV. The CDR3 is 18 residues long. J was trimmed by 4 bases and V by 5 bases; bases with no gene match: 10. The CDR3 protein is CASSRPRLAGGLYNEQFF. The CDR3 DNA reads TGTGCCAGCAGCCGCCCCCGACTAGCGGGAGGGCTATACAATGAGCAGTTCTTC.

The chain carries TRBV28 and TRBJ1-1; 9 nucleotides agree with TRBD1. Per the germline V gene, CDR1 is MDHEN and CDR2 is SYDVKM. With V trimmed by 5 bases and J by 4 bases, 5 bases remained unmatched. The CDR3 length is 14 residues. For the CDR3, the DNA is TGTGCCAGCAGTCCACAGGGGGCGGCCACTGAAGCTTTCTTT. Translation gives CASSPQGAATEAFF.

Regarding this clone: Other nucleotide sequences from this sample produce the same CDR3. The chain couples TRBV7-2 to TRBJ2-5; 13 nucleotides agree with TRBD2. The CDR3 spans 17 residues. Germline-derived CDR1 and CDR2 are SGHTA and FQGNSA. The J segment lost 5 bases and the V segment lost 1 base, leaving 7 bases of the junction unmatched. For the CDR3, the DNA is TGTGCCAGCAGCTTAGGGACTAGCGGGAGTCTAGGGGAGACCCAGTACTTC. Encoded protein: CASSLGTSGSLGETQYF.

This chain uses TRBV5-1 with TRBJ2-3, with D perhaps matching TRBD1 or TRBD2 (5 bases each). V was cut by 4 bases and J by 8 bases, with 8 bases left in between. The V gene's germline CDR1 is SGHRS and CDR2 YFSETQ. CDR3 length equals 11 residues. CDR3 sequence (DNA): TGCGCCAGCAGCGGTGGGGGTACGCAGTATTTT. Translating it yields CASSGGGTQYF.

The V gene is TRBV10-2, the J gene TRBJ1-5, with 7 bases fitting TRBD1. Germline V gene data show CDR1 as WSHSY and CDR2 as SAAADI. This CDR3 spans 15 amino acids. J gave up 2 bases and V 4 bases, and 5 bases lay outside the gene matches. This CDR3 reads CASSVGTVRNQPQHF. The CDR3 DNA sequence: TGCGCCAGCAGTGTGGGGACAGTGCGCAATCAGCCCCAGCATTTT.

The chain employs TRBV2 and TRBJ2-7; a weak D match, TRBD1 (5 bases). The CDR3 covers 14 residues. In germline, CDR1 is SNHLY, CDR2 FYNNEI. Trimming took 9 bases from V and 2 from J, leaving 17 bases between them. The CDR3 DNA follows: TGTGCCAGGAAGCAGGTGAGACAGACCTACGAGCAGTACTTC. It is translated as CARKQVRQTYEQYF.

The chain carries TRBV5-1 and TRBJ2-7; 7 nucleotides align to TRBD1. Germline trimming cut 4 bases from V and 5 bases from J; bases unmatched to any gene: 9. The CDR3 has 14 residues. Per germline, CDR1 SGHRS and CDR2 YFSETQ. The CDR3 coding sequence is TGCGCCAGCAGCCAGGCAGGGGGTTCCCACGAGCAGTACTTC. It is translated as CASSQAGGSHEQYF. The whole variable domain, remainder taken from reference TRBV5-1 and TRBJ2-7, is KAGVTQTPRYLIKTRGQQVTLSCSPISGHRSVSWYQQTPGQGLQFLFEYFSETQRNKGNFPGRFSGRQFSNSRSEMNVSTLELGDSALYLCASSQAGGSHEQYFGPGTRLTVT.

The V gene is TRBV5-4, the J gene TRBJ2-1; D is perhaps TRBD1 or TRBD2 (5 bases each). V was cut by 2 bases and J by 8 bases, with 11 bases left in between. The germline V gene encodes CDR1 SGHNT and CDR2 YYREEE (reference sequence). CDR3 length: 13 residues. This chain's CDR3 is CASSFSGSHEQFF. The CDR3 DNA reads TGTGCCAGCAGCTTCTCAGGGAGCCATGAGCAGTTCTTC.

Comments on this clone: Distinct nucleotide sequences in the sample also encode this CDR3. The V gene is TRBV9, the J gene TRBJ2-1, with TRBD2 as a possible D gene (6 bases). V lost 2 bases, J lost 0 bases, and 9 bases lay in between. CDR3 length: 15 residues. The V gene's germline CDR1 is SGDLS and CDR2 YYNGEE. The CDR3 nucleotides are TGTGCCAGCAGCGTTACGGGAGCCTCCTACAATGAGCAGTTCTTC. This gives the protein CASSVTGASYNEQFF.

The rearrangement joins TRBV7-7 to TRBJ2-2; D perhaps matches TRBD1 (6 bases). The germline gives CDR1 SSHAT, CDR2 FNYEAQ (reference sequence). The CDR3 contains 14 residues. V lost 5 bases and J lost 5, with 12 bases in between. CDR3 in amino acids: CASSATGLTGELFF. CDR3 nucleotide sequence: TGTGCCAGCAGCGCTACAGGGTTGACCGGGGAGCTGTTTTTT. The variable domain in full, completed from reference TRBV7-7 and TRBJ2-2, reads GAGVSQSPRYKVTKRGQDVTLRCDPISSHATLYWYQQALGQGPEFLTYFNYEAQPDKSGLPSDRFSAERPEGSISTLTIQRTEQRDSAMYRCASSATGLTGELFFGEGSRLTVL.

J is TRBJ2-3 and V is TRBV5-1, with a tentative D call TRBD2 (5 bases). Germline V lookup: CDR1 SGHRS, CDR2 YFSETQ. Trimming left V 5 bases short and J 0 bases short, with 10 bases between. The CDR3 length is 14 residues. The CDR3 spells CASRDFSSTDTQYF. The CDR3 DNA follows: TGCGCCAGCAGGGACTTTTCTAGCACAGATACGCAGTATTTT. The entire variable domain, with the rest obtained from reference TRBV5-1 and TRBJ2-3, is as follows: KAGVTQTPRYLIKTRGQQVTLSCSPISGHRSVSWYQQTPGQGLQFLFEYFSETQRNKGNFPGRFSGRQFSNSRSEMNVSTLELGDSALYLCASRDFSSTDTQYFGPGTRLTVL.

The chain links TRBV6-1 to TRBJ2-7; no clear D. The ends were cut back, 10 bases at V and 2 bases at J, with 3 bases in the middle. Per the germline V gene, CDR1 is MNHNS and CDR2 is SASEGT. CDR3 size: 9 residues. The CDR3 here is CAKAYEQYF. CDR3 in DNA: TGTGCCAAAGCCTACGAGCAGTACTTC.

The genes are TRBV5-1 and TRBJ2-7; the D gene could be TRBD1 or TRBD2 (5 bases each). CDR1 is SGHRS and CDR2 is YFSETQ in the germline V gene. There are 12 residues in the CDR3. The V gene lost 4 bases and the J gene lost 6 bases, with 11 bases spanning the gap. CDR3: CASSPRGGEQYF. The CDR3 region has the DNA TGCGCCAGCAGCCCTCGGGGCGGCGAGCAGTACTTC.

Details on this clone: A junction end diverges from the germline sequence, so it may reflect a read error. The rearrangement links TRBV6-1 to TRBJ1-1; unclear D gene. Germline lookup yields CDR1 MNHNS and CDR2 SASEGT. The CDR3 totals 13 residues. This CDR3 reads CAISESANTEAFF. DNA of the CDR3: TGTGCCATCAGTGAGTCCGCGAACACTGAAGCTTTCTTT.